Below are 2 T cell receptor beta chains sequenced from a single sample in a study of blood T cell repertoires in COVID-19 (dated by TCRdb to 2020 to 2022). The method was the immunoSEQ multiplex PCR assay. The source is immuneACCESS, and TCRdb retained only in-frame sequences with V and J called. Part of the clones is not carried over; for the studies checked, unresolved V genes explain less than half of this, and the remainder is unexplained. Present in this sample are about 250,000 clones, around 86% of which were seen just once. Around 1.6% of the sample is taken by the ten largest. Sequencing input: peripheral blood. The receptors here all came from a woman aged 60-70 years who had recovered from COVID-19.

The chain uses TRBV5-1 and TRBJ1-1, with 9 bases aligning to TRBD1. Germline V gene sequence: CDR1 SGHRS, CDR2 YFSETQ. The CDR3 has 15 residues. Germline trimming cut 2 bases from V and 4 bases from J; bases unmatched to any gene: 6. CDR3 amino acids: CASSFLQGAGTEAFF. The CDR3 nucleotides are TGCGCCAGCAGCTTCCTACAGGGGGCAGGCACTGAAGCTTTCTTT.

V is TRBV6-5 and J is TRBJ2-7; D might be TRBD1 (5 bases). The CDR3 consists of 15 residues. Trimming stripped 5 bases from V and 6 bases from J, with 20 bases between. Germline V CDR1 and CDR2: MNHEY, SVGAGI. CDR3 coding DNA: TGTGCCAGCAGTCCCATCGGGCAGGGTAGTTCCGAGCAGTACTTC. As protein: CASSPIGQGSSEQYF.